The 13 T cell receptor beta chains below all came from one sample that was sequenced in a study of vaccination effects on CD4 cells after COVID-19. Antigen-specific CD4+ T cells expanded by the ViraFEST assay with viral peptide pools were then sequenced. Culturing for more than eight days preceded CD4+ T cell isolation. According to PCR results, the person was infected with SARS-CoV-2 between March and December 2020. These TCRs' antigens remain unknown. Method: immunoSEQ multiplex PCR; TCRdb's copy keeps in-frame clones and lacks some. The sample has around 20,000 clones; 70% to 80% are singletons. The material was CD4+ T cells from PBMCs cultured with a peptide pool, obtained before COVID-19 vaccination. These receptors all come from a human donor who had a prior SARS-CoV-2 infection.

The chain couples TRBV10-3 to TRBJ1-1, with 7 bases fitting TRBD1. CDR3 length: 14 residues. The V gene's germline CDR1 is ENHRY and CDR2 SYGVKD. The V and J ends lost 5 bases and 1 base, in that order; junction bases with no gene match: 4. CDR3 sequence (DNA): TGTGCCATCAGTCGACAGGGACCGAACACTGAAGCTTTCTTT. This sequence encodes CAISRQGPNTEAFF.

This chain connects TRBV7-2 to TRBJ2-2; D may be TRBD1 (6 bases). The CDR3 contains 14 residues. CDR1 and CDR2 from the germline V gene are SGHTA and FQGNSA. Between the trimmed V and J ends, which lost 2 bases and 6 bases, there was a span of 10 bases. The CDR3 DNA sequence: TGTGCCAGCAGCTTAACAGGGTGGTCCGGGGAGCTGTTTTTT. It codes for CASSLTGWSGELFF.

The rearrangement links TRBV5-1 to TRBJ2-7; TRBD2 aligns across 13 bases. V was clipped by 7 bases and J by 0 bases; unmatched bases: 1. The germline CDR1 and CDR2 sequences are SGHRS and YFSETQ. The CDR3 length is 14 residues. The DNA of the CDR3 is TGCGCCAGCGGACTAGCGGGGGACTCCTACGAGCAGTACTTC. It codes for CASGLAGDSYEQYF.

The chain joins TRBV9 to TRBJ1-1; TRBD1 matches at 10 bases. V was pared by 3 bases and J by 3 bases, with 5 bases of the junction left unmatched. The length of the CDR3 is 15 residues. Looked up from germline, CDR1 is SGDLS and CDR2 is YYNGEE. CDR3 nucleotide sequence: TGTGCCAGCAGCGCGGGACAGGGGCTGGACACTGAAGCTTTCTTT. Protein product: CASSAGQGLDTEAFF.

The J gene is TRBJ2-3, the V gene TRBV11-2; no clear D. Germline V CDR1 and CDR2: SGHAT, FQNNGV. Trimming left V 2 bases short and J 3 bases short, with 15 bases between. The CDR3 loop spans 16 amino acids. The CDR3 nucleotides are TGTGCCAGCAGCTTATCCCAGCGAACCTGGACAGATACGCAGTATTTT. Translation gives CASSLSQRTWTDTQYF.

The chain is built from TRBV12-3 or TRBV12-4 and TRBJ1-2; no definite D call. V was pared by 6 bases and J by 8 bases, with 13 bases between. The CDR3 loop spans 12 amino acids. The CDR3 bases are TGTGCCAGCAGAATAGACGCTCAGGGCTACACCTTC. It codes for CASRIDAQGYTF.

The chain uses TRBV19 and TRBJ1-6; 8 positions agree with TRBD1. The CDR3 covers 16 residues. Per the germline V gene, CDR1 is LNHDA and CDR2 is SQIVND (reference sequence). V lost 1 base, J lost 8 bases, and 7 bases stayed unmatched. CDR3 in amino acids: CASSIAGTGGDSPLHF. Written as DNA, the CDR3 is TGTGCCAGTAGTATAGCAGGGACAGGCGGCGATTCACCCCTCCACTTT.

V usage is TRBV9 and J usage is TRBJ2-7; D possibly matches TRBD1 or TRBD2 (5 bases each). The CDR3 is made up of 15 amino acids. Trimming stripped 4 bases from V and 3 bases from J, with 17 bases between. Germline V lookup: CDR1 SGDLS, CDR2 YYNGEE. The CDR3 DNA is TGTGCCAGCAGCCCGAGGGCAGGGTGGGGCTACGAGCAGTACTTC. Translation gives CASSPRAGWGYEQYF. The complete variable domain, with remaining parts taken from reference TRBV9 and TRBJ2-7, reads DSGVTQTPKHLITATGQRVTLRCSPRSGDLSVYWYQQSLDQGLQFLIQYYNGEERAKGNILERFSAQQFPDLHSELNLSSLELGDSALYFCASSPRAGWGYEQYFGPGTRLTVT.

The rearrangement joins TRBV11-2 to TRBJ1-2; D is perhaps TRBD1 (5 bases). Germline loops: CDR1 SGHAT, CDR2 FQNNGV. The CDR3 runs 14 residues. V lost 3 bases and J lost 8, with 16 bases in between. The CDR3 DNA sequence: TGTGCCAGCAGCTTGACAGATGCTCGAGGGGGCTACACCTTC. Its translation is CASSLTDARGGYTF.

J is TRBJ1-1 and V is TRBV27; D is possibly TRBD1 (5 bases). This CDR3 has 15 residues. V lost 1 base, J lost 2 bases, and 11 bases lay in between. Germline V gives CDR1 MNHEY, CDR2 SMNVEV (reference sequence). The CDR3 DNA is TGTGCCAGCAGTTTATTAGCGAGGGGAAACACTGAAGCTTTCTTT. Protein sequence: CASSLLARGNTEAFF.

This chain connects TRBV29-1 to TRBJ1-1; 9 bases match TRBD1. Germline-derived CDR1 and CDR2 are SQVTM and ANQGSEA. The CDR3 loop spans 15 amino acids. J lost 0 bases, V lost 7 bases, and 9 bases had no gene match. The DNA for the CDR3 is TGCAGCGCCGGGACAGGGTGGGGGATGAACACTGAAGCTTTCTTT. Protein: CSAGTGWGMNTEAFF.

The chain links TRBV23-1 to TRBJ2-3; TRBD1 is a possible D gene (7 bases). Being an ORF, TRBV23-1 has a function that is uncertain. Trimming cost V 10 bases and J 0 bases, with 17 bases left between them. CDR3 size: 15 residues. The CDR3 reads CAIAGQMTSTDTQYF. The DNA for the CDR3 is TGCGCCATTGCGGGACAGATGACTAGCACAGATACGCAGTATTTT.

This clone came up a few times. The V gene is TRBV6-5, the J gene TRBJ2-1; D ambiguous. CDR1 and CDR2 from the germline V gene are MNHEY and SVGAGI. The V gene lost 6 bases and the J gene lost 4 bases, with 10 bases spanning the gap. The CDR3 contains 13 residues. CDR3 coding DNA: TGTGCCAGCAGCACATTCTCTTACAATGAGCAGTTCTTC. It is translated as CASSTFSYNEQFF.